This TCR beta chain was found in a study of shared clonotypes between healthy human individuals. Study overall: CD8 memory received one plate per donor, CD8 naive two, CD4 memory three and CD4 naive three.

Points from the study as a whole: The small donor group covered limited genetic and exposure diversity. Among the subsets, naive ones generally showed larger estimated richness than memory ones. It was observed that approximately 5% of naive CD4 clonotypes were shared across a handful of donors.

Only in-frame clones appear in the TCRdb table, and some are missing; sequencing was by immunoSEQ multiplex PCR. The sample has about 580,000 clones; 95% to 98% are singletons. Naive CD8 cells lacked CD45RO and underwent positive selection for CCR7, leaving out terminally differentiated effector memory CD45RA+ cells. As concerns this clone: The antigen is unknown.

There are 15 residues in the CDR3. Trimming stripped 5 bases from V and 5 bases from J, with 18 bases between. Per germline, CDR1 SEHNR and CDR2 FQNEAQ (reference sequence). Sequencing used naive CD8+ T cells sorted from blood. V and J are TRBV7-9 and TRBJ2-5; D is perhaps TRBD2 (5 bases). The origin of this receptor is a man aged 30-40 years in good health. The CDR3 nucleotides read TGTGCCAGCAGCCCAGCGTTTCGAGGGTCTGAGACCCAGTACTTC. Translating gives CASSPAFRGSETQYF. The whole variable domain, remainder taken from reference TRBV7-9 and TRBJ2-5, is DTGVSQNPRHKITKRGQNVTFRCDPISEHNRLYWYRQTLGQGPEFLTYFQNEAQLEKSRLLSDRFSAERPKGSFSTLEIQRTEQGDSAMYLCASSPAFRGSETQYFGPGTRLLVL.